This TCR beta chain comes out of a study of T cells expressing NK-cell markers. For the study at large: With respect to HCMV, most of the eight sequenced donors were seropositive, and one was seronegative.

Of note for this clonotype: The antigen remains unidentified.

The cDNA for TCR beta came from 5'RACE template switching with UMIs. TCRdb reprocessed the 5' RACE reads, keeping one entry per CDR3 protein, no DNA. In all, the sample yields roughly 380,000 distinct CDR3 sequences. Study-wide results and limits: CD8+ T cells in 5 or 6 donors included dominant NKG2C+ clonotypes at roughly 1.0-7.0%.

Germline assignment: CDR1 SEHNR and CDR2 FQNEAQ (reference sequence). This CDR3 region has 17 residues. The chain is built from TRBV7-9 and TRBJ1-3; TCRdb returns TRBD1, unconfirmable since there is no DNA. Sequencing was performed on blood T cells: a sorted CD56 or NKG2C T cell subset, CD4+ or CD8+ T cells, or bulk PBMC T cells (not recorded which). The source is a man aged 18-75 years in good health. CDR3 amino acids: CASSSVGATTSGNTIYF.